The 21 T cell receptor beta chains reported below all come from one sample, sequenced in a study of blood T cell repertoires in COVID-19. TCRdb's table, derived via immunoSEQ multiplex PCR, lists solely in-frame clones and lacks some. Among 350,000 to 450,000 clones listed, under 90% were seen once. Sequencing was performed on PBMCs or T cells enriched from blood (not recorded which). These receptors originate from a woman aged 30 to 39 who had recovered from COVID-19.

The gene calls are TRBV27 and TRBJ1-2; no reliable D call. V was trimmed by 6 bases and J by 4 bases, leaving 21 bases between them. This CDR3 has 16 residues. Germline assignment: CDR1 MNHEY and CDR2 SMNVEV (reference sequence). CDR3 nucleotides: TGTGCCAGCAGCCCGCAATCATCACGAAACTCCTATGGCTACACCTTC. Its translation is CASSPQSSRNSYGYTF.

The chain carries TRBV4-3 and TRBJ2-7; 10 bases agree with TRBD2. The CDR3 has 16 amino acids. Germline V CDR1 and CDR2: LGHNA, YSLEER. V shed 3 bases, J shed 4 bases, and the junction held 9 bases outside the gene matches. The CDR3 region is CASSQGTSGEFYEQYF. In nucleotides, the CDR3 is TGCGCCAGCAGCCAGGGAACTAGCGGGGAATTTTACGAGCAGTACTTC.

The rearrangement joins TRBV23-1 to TRBJ2-1, with 7 bases fitting TRBD2. TRBV23-1 is assigned to the ORF class and has an uncertain function. The CDR3 totals 16 residues. With 3 bases clipped from V and 5 bases from J, the junction kept 10 bases outside the gene matches. The CDR3 protein is CASSQLAAGLNNEQFF. The CDR3 DNA is TGCGCCAGCAGTCAGCTCGCAGCGGGGCTAAACAATGAGCAGTTCTTC.

The V and J genes are TRBV6-5 and TRBJ1-1; 9 bases are shared with TRBD1. From germline, CDR1 is MNHEY and CDR2 SVGAGI. The CDR3 is 15 amino acids. V dropped 6 bases and J dropped 0; count of bases not matched to a gene: 5. The CDR3 loop reads CASRFTGGVNTEAFF. The CDR3 bases are TGTGCCAGCAGATTTACAGGGGGCGTGAACACTGAAGCTTTCTTT.

The chain recombines TRBV5-1 with TRBJ1-1, with 7 bases that match TRBD1. The CDR3 covers 15 residues. From germline, CDR1 is SGHRS and CDR2 YFSETQ. V lost 7 bases to trimming and J lost 4 bases; unmatched junction nucleotides: 13. CDR3 protein: CASGPSTGRGTEAFF. CDR3 coding DNA: TGCGCCAGCGGACCTTCGACAGGGCGAGGCACTGAAGCTTTCTTT.

The chain carries TRBV18 and TRBJ2-2; 7 nucleotides match TRBD2. The germline V gene encodes CDR1 KGHSH and CDR2 LQKENI. The CDR3 covers 16 residues. Losses at the gene ends were 2 bases for V and 1 base for J; bases not matched to a gene: 4. The CDR3 nucleotides are TGTGCCAGCTCACCAGTTGCTAGCGGGAACACCGGGGAGCTGTTTTTT. This codes for CASSPVASGNTGELFF.

This chain joins TRBV18 and TRBJ1-3; TRBD1 matches 8 bases. After removal of 0 bases from V and 0 bases from J, the junction contained 4 bases not matched to a gene. CDR3 size: 17 residues. The germline V gene has CDR1 KGHSH and CDR2 LQKENI. CDR3 amino acids: CASSPPTGEDSGNTIYF. In DNA, the CDR3 is TGTGCCAGCTCACCACCGACAGGGGAAGACTCTGGAAACACCATATATTTT. Supplemented by reference TRBV18 and TRBJ1-3, the full variable domain reads NAGVMQNPRHLVRRRGQEARLRCSPMKGHSHVYWYRQLPEEGLKFMVYLQKENIIDESGMPKERFSAEFPKEGPSILRIQQVVRGDSAAYFCASSPPTGEDSGNTIYFGEGSWLTVV.

The gene calls are TRBV29-1 and TRBJ2-2; 10 bases are a match to TRBD2. The V and J ends lost 0 bases and 7 bases, in that order; junction bases with no gene match: 8. The CDR3 covers 16 residues. CDR1 SQVTM and CDR2 ANQGSEA come from the germline V gene. This CDR3 reads CSVEDPGLAWSGELFF. DNA of the CDR3: TGCAGCGTTGAAGATCCGGGACTAGCGTGGAGCGGGGAGCTGTTTTTT.

CDR3 DNA: TGCGCCAGCAGCCAGGAGACAGGGACCGAGACCCAGTACTTC. Protein: CASSQETGTETQYF. This chain uses TRBV4-1 with TRBJ2-5; 7 bases match TRBD1. V lost 3 bases to trimming and J lost 5 bases; unmatched junction nucleotides: 6. Germline V gene sequence: CDR1 MGHRA, CDR2 YSYEKL. The CDR3 extends over 14 amino acids.

The chain links TRBV5-1 to TRBJ2-3, with 8 bases aligning to TRBD2. The ends lost 0 bases at V and 6 bases at J; junction bases unmatched: 6. Looked up from germline, CDR1 is SGHRS and CDR2 is YFSETQ. CDR3 size: 15 residues. In DNA form, the CDR3 reads TGCGCCAGCAGCTTGGTCGGGACTAGTATCGATACGCAGTATTTT. Translating gives CASSLVGTSIDTQYF. Using reference TRBV5-1 and TRBJ2-3 for the parts outside the CDR3, the full variable domain is KAGVTQTPRYLIKTRGQQVTLSCSPISGHRSVSWYQQTPGQGLQFLFEYFSETQRNKGNFPGRFSGRQFSNSRSEMNVSTLELGDSALYLCASSLVGTSIDTQYFGPGTRLTVL.

The gene calls are TRBV7-3 and TRBJ2-3, with 10 bases fitting TRBD1. The CDR3 has 16 residues. Germline lookup yields CDR1 SGHTA and CDR2 FQGTGA. V trimming: 4 bases; J trimming: 4 bases; junction bases outside the gene matches: 8. In DNA form, the CDR3 reads TGTGCCAGCAGCTCGACAGGGGGCTGGGGGGCAGATACGCAGTATTTT. This codes for CASSSTGGWGADTQYF.

This sequence joins TRBV19 and TRBJ1-1, with 9 bases lining up with TRBD1. The V segment lost 4 bases and the J segment 6 bases; nucleotides outside the gene matches: 6. Germline CDR1 reads LNHDA; CDR2 reads SQIVND (reference sequence). This CDR3 spans 14 amino acids. CDR3 sequence (DNA): TGTGCCAGTAGTACCGGGACAGGGACCGCTGAAGCTTTCTTT. This translates into CASSTGTGTAEAFF.

The chain couples TRBV2 to TRBJ2-7; D perhaps matches TRBD1 (5 bases). The V gene's germline CDR1 is SNHLY and CDR2 FYNNEI. The CDR3 has 14 amino acids. Trimming took 6 bases from V and 3 from J, leaving 15 bases between them. The CDR3 bases are TGTGCCAGCAGCGTCGGACATGCGGACTACGAGCAGTACTTC. This codes for CASSVGHADYEQYF.

The V and J genes are TRBV28 and TRBJ1-1; the D is unclear. Trimming pared 3 bases from V and 10 bases from J, leaving 15 bases between. The germline V gene has CDR1 MDHEN and CDR2 SYDVKM. This CDR3 contains 13 residues. In nucleotides, the CDR3 is TGTGCCAGCAGTTTCCGGCCCGGGGATGGAGCTTTCTTT. Protein: CASSFRPGDGAFF. The full variable domain, its missing parts supplied by reference TRBV28 and TRBJ1-1, is DVKVTQSSRYLVKRTGEKVFLECVQDMDHENMFWYRQDPGLGLRLIYFSYDVKMKEKGDIPEGYSVSREKKERFSLILESASTNQTSMYLCASSFRPGDGAFFGQGTRLTVV.

The chain employs TRBV18 and TRBJ1-2; 9 nucleotides align to TRBD1. The ends lost 1 base at V and 7 bases at J; junction bases unmatched: 4. Per germline, CDR1 KGHSH and CDR2 LQKENI. There are 14 residues in the CDR3. The CDR3: CASSPRTGEFGYTF. CDR3 coding DNA: TGTGCCAGCTCACCACGGACAGGGGAGTTTGGCTACACCTTC.

This clone is a singleton in its sample. The chain carries TRBV7-2 and TRBJ2-1; D is unclear. The germline V and J ends were trimmed by 4 bases and 6 bases, with 16 bases remaining between them. Germline values: CDR1 SGHTA, CDR2 FQGNSA. The CDR3 covers 15 residues. CDR3: CASSSYHREVNEQFF. CDR3 DNA sequence: TGTGCCAGCAGCTCTTACCACAGAGAAGTCAATGAGCAGTTCTTC.

This chain uses TRBV28 with TRBJ2-4; D unclear. V lost 3 bases and J 0 bases, leaving 9 bases between the germline ends. Germline V gene lookup returns CDR1 MDHEN and CDR2 SYDVKM. The CDR3 covers 15 residues. The CDR3 region is CASSFGSEAKNIQYF. CDR3 coding DNA: TGTGCCAGCAGTTTCGGCAGCGAAGCCAAAAACATTCAGTACTTC. Complete variable domain (other parts from reference TRBV28 and TRBJ2-4): DVKVTQSSRYLVKRTGEKVFLECVQDMDHENMFWYRQDPGLGLRLIYFSYDVKMKEKGDIPEGYSVSREKKERFSLILESASTNQTSMYLCASSFGSEAKNIQYFGAGTRLSVL.

The chain's CDR3 is CASSYPGQGAYGYTF. As DNA, the CDR3 is TGTGCCAGCAGTTACCCGGGACAGGGGGCGTATGGCTACACCTTC. The chain links TRBV7-9 to TRBJ1-2; 12 bases align to TRBD1. V gave up 6 bases and J gave up 5 bases; unmatched junction bases: 7. The CDR3 runs to 15 residues. The germline V gene encodes CDR1 SEHNR and CDR2 FQNEAQ (reference sequence).

The chain carries TRBV7-9 and TRBJ1-2; D gene unclear. Germline values: CDR1 SEHNR, CDR2 FQNEAQ (reference sequence). This CDR3 spans 14 amino acids. The V gene lost 5 bases and the J gene lost 5 bases, with 15 bases spanning the gap. Written as DNA, the CDR3 is TGTGCCAGCAGCGCCTCCGGGGTGTCTTATGGCTACACCTTC. Translated, it gives CASSASGVSYGYTF. The full variable domain, with the rest looked up from reference TRBV7-9 and TRBJ1-2, is DTGVSQNPRHKITKRGQNVTFRCDPISEHNRLYWYRQTLGQGPEFLTYFQNEAQLEKSRLLSDRFSAERPKGSFSTLEIQRTEQGDSAMYLCASSASGVSYGYTFGSGTRLTVV.

The chain has TRBV6-5 and TRBJ2-7, with D tentatively TRBD2 (5 bases). The CDR3 is 11 amino acids. V lost 6 bases, J lost 3 bases, and 6 bases lay in between. Germline CDR1 and CDR2: MNHEY and SVGAGI. The CDR3 nucleotides are TGTGCCAGCAGGGGGAGCTACGAGCAGTACTTC. Translation gives CASRGSYEQYF.

The DNA of the CDR3 is TGCAGCGCCCGGGGGGGGCGGTTAAATGCAGATACGCAGTATTTT. Translating gives CSARGGRLNADTQYF. V usage is TRBV29-1 and J usage is TRBJ2-3, with TRBD2 matching 8 bases. The ends lost 7 bases at V and 4 bases at J; junction bases unmatched: 13. The CDR3 sequence is 15 residues long. Germline assignment: CDR1 SQVTM and CDR2 ANQGSEA.